The rows below give T cell receptor beta chains drawn from one sample of a study of breast tumors, draining lymph nodes, adjacent tissues. TCRdb independently ran MiXCR on the multiplex PCR reads; one entry per CDR3 protein. The sample holds approximately 230,000 distinct CDR3 sequences, nearly 35% seen once. Sequencing was performed on axillary lymph node tissue. Receptor source: a female donor with breast cancer. Some clones in this sample may be carry-over from other donors' samples. Each CDR3 is given with its conserved first and last residue. Each record gives: V gene, J gene, D gene, clone size, CDR3 protein, CDR3 DNA. The D gene is left open where the match is weak. Some rows mark clone size as missing; the rest say once, few, many or name a class of expanded clone.

>TRBV29-1|TRBJ2-2|-|many
CSAKERSNTGELFF
TGCAGCGCCAAGGAGCGGTCGAACACCGGGGAGCTGTTTTTT
>TRBV7-3|TRBJ1-1|TRBD1|-
CASSSHRGPNTEAFF
TGTGCCAGCAGCTCTCACAGGGGTCCGAACACTGAAGCTTTCTTT
>TRBV10-3|TRBJ2-3|TRBD2|-
CAISEISGRTSSTDTQYF
TGTGCCATCAGTGAGATCTCCGGCCGGACTAGCAGCACAGATACGCAGTATTTT
>TRBV6-2/TRBV6-3|TRBJ1-2|-|-
CASSYSGAAANYGYTF
TGTGCCAGCAGTTACTCTGGGGCGGCAGCTAACTATGGCTACACCTTC
>TRBV11-2|TRBJ2-3|TRBD2|many
CASSPSGRGDTQYF
TGTGCCAGCAGCCCTAGCGGGAGGGGTGATACGCAGTATTTT
>TRBV7-8|TRBJ2-3|TRBD2|-
CASSLVPSGALDTQYF
TGTGCCAGCAGCTTAGTGCCTAGCGGGGCTCTAGATACGCAGTATTTT
>TRBV11-2|TRBJ2-7|TRBD1|few
CASSKNRGASYEQYF
TGTGCCAGCAGCAAAAACAGGGGGGCCTCCTACGAGCAGTACTTC
>TRBV7-6|TRBJ2-7|-|many
CASSPNEYEQYF
TGTGCCAGCAGCCCGAATGAGTACGAGCAGTACTTC
>TRBV19|TRBJ2-7|TRBD1|-
CASSGTGLTYEQYF
TGTGCCAGTAGTGGGACAGGGCTGACATACGAGCAGTACTTC
>TRBV3-1|TRBJ1-2|-|-
CASSQDLPGSGGYTF
TGTGCCAGCAGCCAAGATCTTCCGGGGTCGGGAGGCTACACCTTC
>TRBV5-6|TRBJ2-3|-|many
CASRKRGGGQYF
TGTGCCAGCAGGAAGCGTGGCGGAGGGCAGTATTTT
>TRBV24-1|TRBJ2-4|-|-
CATSGIYRPLAKNIQYF
TGTGCCACCAGTGGGATTTACAGACCTCTAGCCAAAAACATTCAGTACTTC
>TRBV24-1|TRBJ2-5|-|-
CATSVRGDRGTQYF
TGTGCCACCAGTGTGAGGGGGGACCGAGGGACTCAGTACTTC
>TRBV12-5|TRBJ1-3|-|-
CASGLGNTIYF
TGTGCTAGTGGTTTGGGGAACACCATATATTTT
>TRBV5-1|TRBJ2-2|-|many
CASSPAQGNTGELFF
TGCGCCAGCAGCCCGGCCCAAGGGAACACCGGGGAGCTGTTTTTT
>TRBV25-1|TRBJ2-5|TRBD1|many
CASSGPGQQETQYF
TGTGCCAGCAGTGGACCGGGACAGCAAGAGACCCAGTACTTC
>TRBV7-9|TRBJ2-1|-|few
CASSLALQGIYSYNEQFF
TGTGCCAGCAGCTTAGCGTTGCAGGGTATATACTCCTACAATGAGCAGTTCTTC
>TRBV5-6|TRBJ2-7|-|many
CASSLMGPNEQYF
TGTGCCAGCAGCTTGATGGGCCCCAACGAGCAGTACTTC
>TRBV6-5|TRBJ2-7|-|many
CASSYGDTYEQYF
TGTGCCAGCAGTTACGGGGATACCTACGAGCAGTACTTC
>TRBV9|TRBJ2-2|TRBD1|-
CASKRQGPGELFF
TGTGCCAGCAAAAGACAGGGGCCCGGGGAGCTGTTTTTT
>TRBV3-1|TRBJ2-6|-|many
CASSVRQRSGANVLTF
TGTGCCAGCAGCGTACGACAGCGTTCTGGGGCCAACGTCCTGACTTTC
>TRBV7-6|TRBJ1-6|-|-
CASRKDSGNSPLHF
TGTGCCAGCAGAAAGGACAGCGGTAATTCACCCCTCCACTTT
>TRBV18|TRBJ2-3|TRBD2|few
CASSTSSPPTDTQYF
TGTGCCAGCTCGACTAGCAGCCCTCCCACAGATACGCAGTATTTT
>TRBV7-9|TRBJ2-2|-|many
CASSSDGSTGELFF
TGTGCCAGCAGTTCGGACGGGAGCACCGGGGAGCTGTTTTTT
>TRBV11-3|TRBJ2-3|-|many
CASSLSRGMGTDTQYF
TGTGCCAGCAGCTTATCTCGCGGGATGGGTACAGATACGCAGTATTTT
>TRBV15|TRBJ1-6|TRBD1|-
CATSRVMRGLDNSPLHF
TGTGCCACCAGCAGAGTCATGAGGGGGCTCGATAATTCACCCCTCCACTTT
>TRBV24-1|TRBJ2-5|-|-
CATSDLESAGWTQYF
TGTGCCACGAGCGACTTGGAGAGTGCCGGGTGGACCCAGTACTTC
>TRBV20-1|TRBJ2-1|TRBD2|many
CSAITSGKVNEQFF
TGCAGTGCTATAACTAGCGGTAAGGTCAATGAGCAGTTCTTC
>TRBV28|TRBJ1-1|-|once
CASSNTEAFF
TGTGCCAGTTCCAACACTGAAGCTTTCTTT
>TRBV9|TRBJ1-2|-|many
CASSVGWTNWGYTF
TGTGCCAGCAGCGTAGGTTGGACCAACTGGGGCTACACCTTC
>TRBV18|TRBJ2-6|-|many
CASSPRSSGANVLTF
TGTGCCAGTAGTCCTCGGAGCTCTGGGGCCAACGTCCTGACTTTC
>TRBV15|TRBJ2-2|TRBD1|-
CATSSSEGGIGELFF
TGTGCCACCAGCAGTAGTGAAGGGGGCATCGGGGAGCTGTTTTTT
>TRBV6-1|TRBJ2-7|-|many
CASTDGRYEQYF
TGTGCCAGCACCGATGGGAGATACGAGCAGTACTTC
>TRBV7-9|TRBJ1-5|-|many
CASGASNQPQHF
TGTGCCAGCGGGGCTAGCAATCAGCCCCAGCATTTT
>TRBV20-1|TRBJ2-3|-|-
CSARWSDTQYF
TGCAGTGCTAGATGGTCAGATACGCAGTATTTT
>TRBV5-6|TRBJ2-7|TRBD2|-
CASSLSGGSTYEQYF
TGTGCCAGCAGCTTGAGCGGCGGGAGTACGTACGAGCAGTACTTC
>TRBV12-3/TRBV12-4|TRBJ2-6|-|many
CASRSRYSGANVLTF
TGTGCCAGCAGGTCACGGTACTCTGGGGCCAACGTCCTGACTTTC
>TRBV2|TRBJ2-7|TRBD2|-
CASSARAGSYEQYF
TGTGCCAGCAGTGCAAGAGCGGGAAGCTACGAGCAGTACTTC
>TRBV19|TRBJ1-2|-|-
CASSSPPGGYTF
TGTGCCAGTAGTTCACCCCCGGGAGGCTACACCTTC
>TRBV5-1|TRBJ1-5|-|many
CASSLAGDNQPQHF
TGCGCCAGCAGCTTAGCAGGGGATAATCAGCCCCAGCATTTT
>TRBV2|TRBJ1-1|-|-
CASRAGSTEAFF
TGTGCCAGCAGGGCAGGGAGCACTGAAGCTTTCTTT
>TRBV29-1|TRBJ2-7|-|many
CSVVWARGLSYEQYF
TGCAGCGTTGTGTGGGCCAGGGGTTTATCCTACGAGCAGTACTTC
>TRBV24-1|TRBJ1-5|TRBD1|-
CATSPGTGGSPYEHF
TGTGCCACCAGTCCCGGGACAGGGGGGAGTCCCTACGAGCATTTT
>TRBV4-2|TRBJ2-2|-|many
CASSQVQRAGELFF
TGTGCCAGCAGCCAAGTTCAGAGGGCCGGGGAGCTGTTTTTT
>TRBV11-2|TRBJ2-1|TRBD2|-
CASSLPGLAGPHEQFF
TGTGCCAGCAGCCTCCCTGGACTAGCGGGACCCCATGAGCAGTTCTTC
>TRBV5-5|TRBJ2-7|TRBD2|many
CASSLRGEHYEQYF
TGTGCCAGCAGCTTGCGGGGGGAGCACTACGAGCAGTACTTC
>TRBV14|TRBJ1-2|TRBD1|-
CASSDKTGVKAIYGYTF
TGTGCCAGCAGCGACAAGACAGGGGTCAAAGCTATCTATGGCTACACCTTC
>TRBV27|TRBJ2-1|TRBD2|-
CASSLVGGRVEQFF
TGTGCCAGCAGTTTAGTTGGCGGGAGGGTTGAGCAGTTCTTC
>TRBV6-5|TRBJ1-6|-|many
CASSYPPFSTLHF
TGTGCCAGCAGTTACCCCCCCTTCTCCACCCTCCACTTT
>TRBV20-1|TRBJ2-3|TRBD2|many
CSARLRGADTQYF
TGCAGTGCTAGGCTTCGGGGGGCAGATACGCAGTATTTT
>TRBV5-8|TRBJ2-2|-|many
CASRTVGTGELFF
TGTGCCAGCAGGACCGTGGGCACCGGGGAGCTGTTTTTT
>TRBV20-1|TRBJ2-7|TRBD2|many
CSARAFAGGPEVHF
TGCAGTGCTAGAGCATTCGCGGGAGGGCCAGAGGTACACTTC